One and the same sample provided the 13 T cell receptor beta chains below, sequenced in a study of T cells after yellow fever vaccination. TCRdb itself ran the 5' RACE reads through MiXCR, one entry per CDR3 protein. The data contain hundreds of thousands of distinct CDR3 sequences, 15% to 20% of them singletons. The sample here was PBMCs, taken before the yellow fever booster vaccination. The receptors come from a man aged 18 to 30 who received the YFV17D yellow fever vaccine.

This clonotype was counted a few times. The chain recombines TRBV12-3 or TRBV12-4 with TRBJ1-2, with D perhaps matching TRBD1 (5 bases). The length of the CDR3 is 15 residues. V was clipped by 0 bases and J by 4 bases, with 12 bases between them. The CDR3 loop reads CASSLAGGRAYGYTF. The CDR3 coding sequence is TGTGCCAGCAGTTTAGCTGGGGGGAGGGCCTATGGCTACACCTTC.

The chain employs TRBV7-2 and TRBJ2-5, with a weak D call TRBD2 (6 bases). Trimming left V 0 bases short and J 3 bases short, with 8 bases between. The CDR3 covers 14 residues. Germline CDR1 reads SGHTA; CDR2 reads FQGNSA. In nucleotides, the CDR3 is TGTGCCAGCAGCTTAGCGCCGGGGGAAGAGACCCAGTACTTC. Residues: CASSLAPGEETQYF.

The gene calls are TRBV20-1 and TRBJ1-2; tentative D call: TRBD1 (5 bases). The CDR3 consists of 16 residues. Between the trimmed V and J ends, which lost 3 bases and 0 bases, there was a span of 17 bases. The germline V gene encodes CDR1 DFQATT and CDR2 SNEGSKA (reference sequence). The CDR3 sequence is CSARNGKTGANYGYTF. CDR3 nucleotides: TGCAGTGCTAGGAACGGAAAAACGGGGGCTAACTATGGCTACACCTTC.

This clonotype was counted between two and nine times. The chain is built from TRBV5-6 and TRBJ2-5, with no clear D. CDR3 size: 8 residues. The germline V gene has CDR1 SGHDT and CDR2 YYEEEE. V dropped 7 bases and J dropped 6 bases, with 1 base sitting between them. The chain's CDR3 is CASQTQYF. The CDR3 DNA sequence: TGTGCCAGCCAGACCCAGTACTTC.

This clonotype was counted many times. The chain carries TRBV6-1 and TRBJ2-7; the match to TRBD2 covers 11 bases. Germline loops: CDR1 MNHNS, CDR2 SASEGT. V dropped 5 bases and J dropped 4; count of bases not matched to a gene: 7. The CDR3 extends over 15 amino acids. CDR3 bases: TGTGCCAGCAGTACTCCGGGACTAGCGGAATACGAGCAGTACTTC. Translated: CASSTPGLAEYEQYF.

This clonotype was seen at least ten times. V is TRBV12-3 or TRBV12-4 and J is TRBJ2-6; no definite D call. V was shortened by 8 bases and J by 1 base, with 6 bases between the two germline ends. The CDR3 spans 13 residues. The CDR3 DNA follows: TGTGCCAGCTCAGGTTCTGGGGCCAACGTCCTGACTTTC. Protein product: CASSGSGANVLTF.

This clonotype was observed a handful of times. One end of the junction varies from germline; a read error may be responsible. The chain recombines TRBV7-7 with TRBJ2-3; the D is unclear. Germline values: CDR1 SSHAT, CDR2 FNYEAQ (reference sequence). This CDR3 spans 15 amino acids. The CDR3 DNA sequence: TGTGCTAGCAGCAGGACCGTAGCCGACACAGATACGCAGTATTTT. It encodes CASSRTVADTDTQYF. Full variable domain (remainder filled in from reference TRBV7-7 and TRBJ2-3): GAGVSQSPRYKVTKRGQDVTLRCDPISSHATLYWYQQALGQGPEFLTYFNYEAQPDKSGLPSDRFSAERPEGSISTLTIQRTEQRDSAMYRCASSRTVADTDTQYFGPGTRLTVL.

This clonotype was counted many times. V gene TRBV7-6 combines with J gene TRBJ1-2; D unresolved. V was shortened by 4 bases and J by 5 bases, with 14 bases between the two germline ends. CDR1 and CDR2 (germline): SGHVS, FNYEAQ. This CDR3 spans 14 amino acids. CDR3 sequence: CASSSLRSEYGYTF. CDR3 coding DNA: TGTGCCAGCAGCTCCTTGCGTTCGGAATATGGCTACACCTTC.

A remark on this clonotype: The junction differs from germline at one of its ends, possibly a read error. CDR3 nucleotide sequence: TGTGCCACCGGTGACACCGGGGAGCTGTTTTTT. Translation: CATGDTGELFF. The genes are TRBV24-1 and TRBJ2-2; the D is unclear. Germline CDR1 is KGHDR and CDR2 is SFDVKD. This CDR3 comprises 11 residues.

This clonotype was observed a few times. The chain couples TRBV6-2 or TRBV6-3 to TRBJ2-4, with a possible D match to TRBD1 (6 bases). Trimming took off 4 bases at V and 11 bases at J, with 15 bases between the two ends. Germline-derived CDR1 and CDR2 are MNHEY and SVGEGT. The CDR3 totals 13 residues. In nucleotides, the CDR3 is TGTGCCAGCAGTTCCCAGGGGACCGGCCTTCAGTACTTC. Encoded protein: CASSSQGTGLQYF.

V gene TRBV2 combines with J gene TRBJ1-4, with 8 bases identical to TRBD1. This CDR3 has 18 amino acids. J gave up 2 bases and V 2 bases, and 10 bases lay outside the gene matches. CDR1 and CDR2 from the germline V gene are SNHLY and FYNNEI. CDR3 DNA: TGTGCCAGCAGTGAACTTTTGCAGGGGGCGAGGACTAATGAAAAACTGTTTTTT. It codes for CASSELLQGARTNEKLFF.

The chain carries TRBV18 and TRBJ2-6, with D unclear. Trimming shortened V by 0 bases and J by 0 bases, and 3 bases separated the two germline ends. Germline CDR1 and CDR2: KGHSH and LQKENI. There are 15 residues in the CDR3. CDR3 residues: CASSPPNSGANVLTF. The DNA of the CDR3 is TGTGCCAGCTCACCACCGAACTCTGGGGCCAACGTCCTGACTTTC.

This clonotype showed up just once. The genes are TRBV21-1 and TRBJ2-4; TRBD1 is the table's D call, not checked against the DNA. TRBV21-1 is recorded as a pseudogene. CDR3 length equals 17 residues. The CDR3 DNA is TGTGCCAGCAGCCCCCCCCGGGACAGGAGCCCCAAAAACATTCAGTACTTC. The encoded protein is CASSPPRDRSPKNIQYF.